This T cell receptor (beta chain) was identified in a study of T cell changes during pregnancy in multiple sclerosis. V was pared by 7 bases and J by 5 bases, with 18 bases between. The CDR3 runs 15 residues. CDR1 and CDR2 (germline): SGHVS, FQNEAQ. The protocol was immunoSEQ multiplex PCR, while the TCRdb copy is restricted to in-frame clones and leaves out a portion. The table includes about 53,000 clones, roughly nine tenths detected once. This sequence joins TRBV7-8 and TRBJ1-5, with unresolved D. This specimen consisted of CD8+ T cells from peripheral blood mononuclear cells, obtained before pregnancy. The TCR was taken from a female donor with multiple sclerosis, enrolled in a pregnancy study. The CDR3 nucleotides read TGTGCCAGCACCAAGTCCAGAGCGTTCGATCAGCCCCAGCATTTT. Amino acids: CASTKSRAFDQPQHF.